A selection of T cell receptor beta chains follows, all from one sample in a study of CD8 T cells in Susac syndrome. MiXCR, run by TCRdb on the immunoSEQ multiplex PCR reads, gives a single entry per CDR3 protein. The data hold 110,000 to 150,000 distinct CDR3 sequences, with about 93% observed a single time. Source material: CD8+ T cells from PBMCs. These receptors all stem from a human donor in good health. CDR3s include the opening cysteine and the closing phenylalanine or tryptophan. The order of the fields is V gene, CDR3 protein.

TRBV9 | CASSPRGAAKNIQYF
TRBV27 | CASSTGIEYEQYF
TRBV9 | CASSGSRNTEAFF
TRBV19 | CASKEVGNEQFF
TRBV9 | CASSASTDTQYF
TRBV10-2 | CASSATQETQYF
TRBV20-1 | CSARLRNIYEQYF
TRBV20-1 | CSARVLGRGETQYF
TRBV24-1 | CATSDFGNTEAFF
TRBV20-1 | CSVGHHPNTEAFF
TRBV5-1 | CASSEGQGAYEQYF
TRBV9 | CASSVGDAANTGELFF
TRBV29-1 | CSVMTGGTEAFF
TRBV4-1 | CASSRRTGPSTDTQYF
TRBV12-3/TRBV12-4 | CASSYPRREQFF